The 25 T cell receptor beta chains given below trace back to one sample, sequenced in a study of T cells in Graves' hyperthyroidism and ophthalmopathy. Amplified TCR beta CDR3 regions came from RNA transcripts. HTBI primers were the set used in a first-round RT-PCR of the TCR CDR3. One entry per CDR3 protein results from TCRdb running MiXCR on the multiplex PCR reads. The sample contains 610,000 or so distinct CDR3 sequences, around 42% of which appear only once. Sequencing used peripheral blood or thyroid tissue (not recorded which). All receptors derive from a woman between 18 and 29 years old with Graves' hyperthyroidism.

CDR3 nucleotide sequence: TGTGCCATCAGTGAGTCGCTGGGACAGGGGAAGAATCAGCCCCAGCATTTT. The encoded protein is CAISESLGQGKNQPQHF. The genes are TRBV10-3 and TRBJ1-5; 10 nucleotides agree with TRBD1. Losses at the gene ends were 0 bases for V and 4 bases for J; bases not matched to a gene: 6. This CDR3 comprises 17 residues. Germline V gene sequence: CDR1 ENHRY, CDR2 SYGVKD.

The chain combines TRBV18 with TRBJ1-1; no firm D call. The CDR3 spans 16 residues. From germline, CDR1 is KGHSH and CDR2 LQKENI. Trimming took 2 bases from V and 0 from J, leaving 13 bases between them. The CDR3 region is CASSPGQIQMNTEAFF. The CDR3 DNA reads TGTGCCAGCTCACCAGGGCAGATCCAGATGAACACTGAAGCTTTCTTT.

This clonotype was counted only a few times. The chain combines TRBV24-1 with TRBJ2-5; 7 nucleotides match TRBD2. TRBJ2-4 matches the DNA end more closely, so the J call is doubtful. Per the germline V gene, CDR1 is KGHDR and CDR2 is SFDVKD. The CDR3 is 14 residues long. DNA of the CDR3: TGTGCCACCAGTGAGGCGGGAGAGTTAAACATTCAGTACTTC. Amino acids: CATSEAGELNIQYF.

This clonotype was seen many times. The J gene is TRBJ2-2, the V gene TRBV12-3 or TRBV12-4, with unresolved D. This CDR3 has 14 residues. V was cut by 7 bases and J by 3 bases, with 12 bases left in between. CDR3 amino acids: CASTPDAYTGELFF. DNA of the CDR3: TGTGCCAGCACCCCGGACGCTTACACCGGGGAGCTGTTTTTT.

The J gene is TRBJ1-4, the V gene TRBV7-6; 7 bases map to TRBD1. The V segment lost 11 bases and the J segment 6 bases; nucleotides outside the gene matches: 9. This CDR3 has 13 residues. Germline V gene sequence: CDR1 SGHVS, CDR2 FNYEAQ. CDR3 DNA sequence: TGTGCCGGGGCTACAGGGGAAGATGAAAAACTGTTTTTT. Translation: CAGATGEDEKLFF.

This clonotype was detected many times. The chain combines TRBV25-1 with TRBJ1-5; D gene unclear. Trimming stripped 1 base from V and 0 bases from J, with 13 bases between. Germline V gives CDR1 MGHDK, CDR2 SYGVNS. This CDR3 is built from 17 residues. The CDR3 spells CASSELAMGHSNQPQHF. The CDR3 nucleotides are TGTGCCAGCAGTGAATTGGCGATGGGTCATAGCAATCAGCCCCAGCATTTT. The full variable domain, with the rest looked up from reference TRBV25-1 and TRBJ1-5, is EADIYQTPRYLVIGTGKKITLECSQTMGHDKMYWYQQDPGMELHLIHYSYGVNSTEKGDLSSESTVSRIRTEHFPLTLESARPSHTSQYLCASSELAMGHSNQPQHFGDGTRLSIL.

Written as DNA, the CDR3 is TGTGCCATCAGTGAGGGGACAGGGGTCGACGAGCAGTACTTC. Translated, it gives CAISEGTGVDEQYF. V and J are TRBV10-3 and TRBJ2-7; 10 positions agree with TRBD1. The V and J ends lost 2 bases and 5 bases, in that order; junction bases with no gene match: 3. This CDR3 spans 14 amino acids. Looked up from germline, CDR1 is ENHRY and CDR2 is SYGVKD.

This clonotype has ten or more counts. A much larger clone lies a single base off, so this may be a read error. The chain employs TRBV2 and TRBJ2-5; 9 bases map to TRBD2. Germline V lookup: CDR1 SNHLY, CDR2 FYNNEI. This CDR3 has 12 residues. CDR3 amino acids: CVNGLAWETQYF. The CDR3, as DNA: TGTGTCAACGGACTAGCGTGGGAGACCCAGTACTTC.

This clonotype showed up many times. V usage is TRBV20-1 and J usage is TRBJ2-7; possible D gene TRBD2, 6 bases. Germline V gives CDR1 DFQATT, CDR2 SNEGSKA (reference sequence). Trimming removed 3 bases at V and 6 bases at J, with 15 bases between. This CDR3 is 13 amino acids long. CDR3 residues: CSARNPAGLEQYF. The CDR3, as DNA: TGCAGTGCTAGGAACCCAGCGGGCCTCGAGCAGTACTTC.

The V and J genes are TRBV27 and TRBJ2-7; 8 nucleotides match TRBD2. CDR3 length: 12 amino acids. The germline CDR1 and CDR2 sequences are MNHEY and SMNVEV (reference sequence). With 6 bases clipped from V and 6 bases from J, the junction kept 4 bases outside the gene matches. The CDR3 DNA is TGTGCCAGCAGCTTTCGGGAGGGCGAGCAGTACTTC. Its protein product is CASSFREGEQYF.

This clonotype was observed a single time. A much larger clone is a single base away; this may be a read error. This sequence joins TRBV12-1 and TRBJ1-6. TRBV12-1 is a recognized pseudogene. The CDR3 is 15 amino acids. CDR3 protein: CASSFLVEENSPLHF. The CDR3 coding sequence is TGTGCCAGCAGCTTTTTGGTCGAGGAGAATTCACCCCTCCACTTT.

On this clonotype itself: Being one base from a much bigger clone, this may be a read error. The rearrangement uses TRBV2 and TRBJ1-4, with no clear D. The germline V gene encodes CDR1 SNHLY and CDR2 FYNNEI. The CDR3 is 13 amino acids. The V end lost 3 bases, the J end lost 9 bases, and 11 bases lay between the germline ends. The CDR3 here is CASSDAVPQKLFF. CDR3 bases: TGTGCCAGCAGTGATGCGGTACCTCAAAAACTGTTTTTT.

This clonotype was seen only a few times. This rearrangement joins TRBV4-1 to TRBJ2-6, with no clear D. Germline CDR1 is MGHRA and CDR2 is YSYEKL. Trimming took off 2 bases at V and 0 bases at J, with 8 bases between the two ends. The length of the CDR3 is 16 residues. CDR3 in amino acids: CASSQFENSGANVLTF. The CDR3 coding sequence is TGCGCCAGCAGCCAATTTGAGAACTCTGGGGCCAACGTCCTGACTTTC.

This clonotype showed up just a few times. The chain uses TRBV5-1 and TRBJ2-5; TRBD2 matches at 7 bases. Trimming took 0 bases from V and 5 from J; bases not matched to a gene: 16. Germline V CDR1 and CDR2: SGHRS, YFSETQ. The CDR3 is 18 residues long. The CDR3 loop reads CASSLAPWVAGVGETQYF. The CDR3 region has the DNA TGCGCCAGCAGCTTGGCTCCCTGGGTTGCGGGAGTAGGGGAGACCCAGTACTTC.

The J gene is TRBJ2-6, the V gene TRBV2; D unresolved. Germline V gene sequence: CDR1 SNHLY, CDR2 FYNNEI. This CDR3 has 12 residues. V gave up 9 bases and J gave up 4 bases, with 7 bases separating them. CDR3 nucleotide sequence: TGTGCCAGTGATCAGGGGGCCAACGTCCTGACTTTC. It encodes CASDQGANVLTF.

In this sample, this clonotype turned up many times. V gene TRBV6-5 combines with J gene TRBJ1-1; unclear D gene. The CDR3 totals 15 residues. Trimming stripped 8 bases from V and 1 base from J, with 17 bases between. In germline, CDR1 is MNHEY, CDR2 SVGAGI. CDR3 sequence: CASQTVGRKNTEAFF. The CDR3 DNA is TGTGCCAGCCAAACGGTGGGCAGAAAGAACACTGAAGCTTTCTTT.

V gene TRBV29-1 combines with J gene TRBJ1-1; no firm D call. The germline CDR1 and CDR2 sequences are SQVTM and ANQGSEA. CDR3 length: 15 amino acids. With 8 bases removed from V and 0 bases from J, the gap between germline ends came to 19 bases. This CDR3 is CSSPRAADLNTEAFF. The CDR3 DNA is TGCAGCTCACCTCGTGCGGCAGATCTGAACACTGAAGCTTTCTTT.

Only a few counts were recorded for this clonotype. The genes are TRBV20-1 and TRBJ2-7; D is ambiguous. Judging by the DNA end, TRBJ2-1 fits better; the J call may be wrong. Germline CDR1 is DFQATT and CDR2 is SNEGSKA (reference sequence). This CDR3 has 11 amino acids. The CDR3 here is CSATTDWEQFF. The CDR3 DNA follows: TGCAGTGCCACGACTGATTGGGAGCAGTTCTTC.

This clonotype was detected many times. The chain combines TRBV7-9 with TRBJ2-2; TRBD2 matches 11 bases. CDR3 size: 14 residues. Germline CDR1 and CDR2: SEHNR and FQNEAQ (reference sequence). The CDR3 DNA is TGTGGGAGACCAACTAGCGGGAGTACCGGGGAGCTGTTTTTT. It is translated as CGRPTSGSTGELFF.

This chain joins TRBV4-2 and TRBJ2-6; 9 bases agree with TRBD1. The CDR3 has 16 residues. After removal of 4 bases from V and 2 bases from J, the junction contained 3 bases not matched to a gene. Germline V gives CDR1 LGHNA, CDR2 YNFKEQ. The CDR3 protein is CASSRTGATGANVLTF. The CDR3 DNA is TGTGCCAGCAGCCGGACAGGGGCTACTGGGGCCAACGTCCTGACTTTC.

The table lists this clonotype with a count of one. This could be a read error, since a much larger clone is one nucleotide away. The gene calls are TRBV5-5 and TRBJ1-5; D is ambiguous. With 0 bases removed from V and 4 bases from J, the gap between germline ends came to 8 bases. Germline V CDR1 and CDR2: SGHKS, YYEKEE (reference sequence). The CDR3 has 14 residues. The CDR3 region is CASSLGPKNQPQHF. CDR3 DNA: TGTGCCAGCAGCTTGGGACCGAAAAATCAGCCCCAGCATTTT.

The rearrangement joins TRBV7-9 to TRBJ1-2; 7 bases agree with TRBD1. CDR1 is SEHNR and CDR2 is FQNEAQ in the germline V gene (reference sequence). The length of the CDR3 is 14 residues. After removal of 5 bases from V and 7 bases from J, the junction contained 10 bases not matched to a gene. This CDR3 reads CASSPPTGSPGYTF. In DNA, the CDR3 is TGTGCCAGCAGCCCACCGACAGGGAGCCCTGGCTACACCTTC.

A word on this clonotype: A clone one base away is much larger, so this may be a read error. The chain links TRBV5-4 to TRBJ2-5; a weak D match, TRBD2 (5 bases). Matching the DNA end better, TRBJ2-1 makes the J call doubtful. Germline V gene lookup returns CDR1 SGHNT and CDR2 YYREEE (reference sequence). This CDR3 is 14 amino acids long. The chain's CDR3 is CASSLGGQRETQFF. CDR3 bases: TGTGCCAGCAGCTTGGGAGGGCAACGAGAGACCCAGTTCTTC.

The J gene is TRBJ1-2, the V gene TRBV27; unclear D gene. The CDR3 runs to 13 residues. CDR1 is MNHEY and CDR2 is SMNVEV in the germline V gene (reference sequence). The V and J ends lost 4 bases and 7 bases respectively, with 13 bases between them. CDR3 loop: CASSSRASGGYTF. The DNA of the CDR3 is TGTGCCAGCAGTTCCCGGGCTTCTGGTGGCTACACCTTC.

This clonotype came up a few times. The genes are TRBV7-9 and TRBJ2-1; D may be TRBD1 (6 bases). Germline lookup yields CDR1 SEHNR and CDR2 FQNEAQ (reference sequence). V lost 5 bases and J 0 bases, leaving 14 bases between the germline ends. This CDR3 contains 16 residues. The CDR3 loop reads CASSHNTGTSYNEQFF. The CDR3 coding sequence is TGTGCCAGCAGCCACAATACAGGGACCTCCTACAATGAGCAGTTCTTC.